One and the same sample provided the 20 T cell receptor beta chains below, sequenced in a study of blood T cell repertoires in COVID-19. Produced via immunoSEQ multiplex PCR; TCRdb's table is partial and in-frame only. This sample has some 46,000 clones, with over 75% found just once. The sample consisted of peripheral blood. The source of these receptors is a woman aged 80 or over with COVID-19, enrolled during active disease.

The genes are TRBV6-2 or TRBV6-3 and TRBJ2-1; 9 nucleotides match TRBD1. This CDR3 contains 17 residues. The V gene's germline CDR1 is MNHEY and CDR2 SVGEGT. J gave up 6 bases and V 0 bases, and 9 bases lay outside the gene matches. The CDR3, as DNA: TGTGCCAGCAGTTACTCGACCGGGACAGGGTTCTTCAATGAGCAGTTCTTC. Encoded protein: CASSYSTGTGFFNEQFF.

The V call is TRBV12-5, the J call TRBJ1-1; D ambiguous. V gave up 3 bases and J gave up 1 base, with 9 bases separating them. Germline-derived CDR1 and CDR2 are LGHNT and FRNRAP. This CDR3 comprises 14 residues. The CDR3 region is CASGLTVSNTEAFF. The CDR3 nucleotides read TGTGCTAGTGGTTTAACAGTCTCGAACACTGAAGCTTTCTTT.

This clone was seen a few times. The chain has TRBV19 and TRBJ1-6, with D possibly being TRBD1 (5 bases). The CDR3 is 15 amino acids. The V gene lost 7 bases and the J gene lost 0 bases, with 10 bases spanning the gap. The germline gives CDR1 LNHDA, CDR2 SQIVND (reference sequence). The CDR3 spells CASMGGGSYNSPLHF. CDR3 DNA: TGTGCCAGTATGGGGGGTGGCTCCTATAATTCACCCCTCCACTTT.

This clone is a singleton in its sample. V gene TRBV7-6 combines with J gene TRBJ2-1; 8 bases are shared with TRBD1. Germline V gene data show CDR1 as SGHVS and CDR2 as FNYEAQ. CDR3 length equals 14 residues. With V trimmed by 1 base and J by 8 bases, 4 bases remained unmatched. CDR3 nucleotides: TGTGCCAGCAGCTTAGGGACAGGGCTGGATGAGCAGTTCTTC. Translating gives CASSLGTGLDEQFF. The whole variable domain, remainder taken from reference TRBV7-6 and TRBJ2-1, is GAGVSQSPRYKVTKRGQDVALRCDPISGHVSLYWYRQALGQGPEFLTYFNYEAQQDKSGLPNDRFSAERPEGSISTLTIQRTEQRDSAMYRCASSLGTGLDEQFFGPGTRLTVL.

The chain couples TRBV6-5 to TRBJ1-5, with 7 bases aligning to TRBD1. The CDR3 length is 14 residues. Germline V gene lookup returns CDR1 MNHEY and CDR2 SVGAGI. J gave up 4 bases and V 4 bases, and 4 bases lay outside the gene matches. The CDR3: CASSSGQHNQPQHF. Written as DNA, the CDR3 is TGTGCCAGCAGTTCGGGACAGCATAATCAGCCCCAGCATTTT.

This chain connects TRBV4-1 to TRBJ1-2; D perhaps matches TRBD1 (6 bases). Germline-derived CDR1 and CDR2 are MGHRA and YSYEKL. This CDR3 comprises 15 residues. Deletions cut 5 bases from V and 3 bases from J, with 16 bases between. CDR3: CASSSGPQGDYGYTF. CDR3 coding DNA: TGCGCCAGCAGCTCAGGGCCACAGGGCGACTATGGCTACACCTTC.

The chain links TRBV19 to TRBJ1-1, with D tentatively TRBD1 (5 bases). The V and J ends lost 1 base and 1 base respectively, with 7 bases between them. CDR3 length: 14 residues. CDR1 and CDR2 (germline): LNHDA, SQIVND (reference sequence). The CDR3 bases are TGTGCCAGTAGTATAGTTAGGGGGAACACTGAAGCTTTCTTT. Its protein is CASSIVRGNTEAFF.

This clone appeared once. The V call is TRBV3-1 (or the pseudogene TRBV3-2), the J call TRBJ1-2; 7 positions agree with TRBD1. Per the germline V gene, CDR1 is LGHDT and CDR2 is YNNKEL (reference sequence). The CDR3 loop spans 13 amino acids. With V trimmed by 5 bases and J by 5 bases, 5 bases remained unmatched. DNA of the CDR3: TGTGCCAGCAGCTCGCGACAGGGTTATGGCTACACCTTC. This encodes CASSSRQGYGYTF.

This rearrangement joins TRBV7-2 to TRBJ2-2; 9 bases are a match to TRBD1. V shed 4 bases, J shed 7 bases, and the junction held 4 bases outside the gene matches. The length of the CDR3 is 14 residues. Germline-derived CDR1 and CDR2 are SGHTA and FQGNSA. CDR3 sequence: CASSWDRAGGELFF. Written as DNA, the CDR3 is TGTGCCAGCAGCTGGGACAGGGCGGGCGGGGAGCTGTTTTTT.

The chain uses TRBV6-2 or TRBV6-3 and TRBJ2-3, with a possible D match to TRBD2 (6 bases). This CDR3 has 15 amino acids. V dropped 6 bases and J dropped 1 base, with 14 bases sitting between them. Germline V gene data show CDR1 as MNHEY and CDR2 as SVGEGT. CDR3 sequence (DNA): TGTGCCAGCAGCGGCGGGGCGCCGGGCACAGATACGCAGTATTTT. Translation gives CASSGGAPGTDTQYF.

The chain employs TRBV18 and TRBJ2-1, with TRBD2 matching over 8 bases. V trimming: 2 bases; J trimming: 4 bases; junction bases outside the gene matches: 4. CDR3 size: 15 residues. The germline CDR1 and CDR2 sequences are KGHSH and LQKENI. The CDR3 here is CASSPGVAGYNEQFF. In DNA form, the CDR3 reads TGTGCCAGCTCACCAGGAGTAGCGGGGTACAATGAGCAGTTCTTC.

The chain carries TRBV18 and TRBJ2-7; 9 bases agree with TRBD2. V lost 6 bases, J lost 5 bases, and 5 bases stayed unmatched. The length of the CDR3 is 13 residues. Germline-derived CDR1 and CDR2 are KGHSH and LQKENI. The CDR3 protein is CASSPTSGDEQYF. DNA for the CDR3: TGTGCCAGCTCGCCGACTAGCGGCGACGAGCAGTACTTC. Using reference TRBV18 and TRBJ2-7 for the parts outside the CDR3, the full variable domain is NAGVMQNPRHLVRRRGQEARLRCSPMKGHSHVYWYRQLPEEGLKFMVYLQKENIIDESGMPKERFSAEFPKEGPSILRIQQVVRGDSAAYFCASSPTSGDEQYFGPGTRLTVT.

The V and J genes are TRBV18 and TRBJ1-6, with TRBD1 as a possible D gene (5 bases). CDR1 is KGHSH, CDR2 LQKENI, per germline. Deletions cut 5 bases from V and 7 bases from J, with 12 bases between. The CDR3 is made up of 14 amino acids. CDR3 in DNA: TGTGCCAGCTCAACCGGGACTCTGAATTCACCCCTCCACTTT. Its translation: CASSTGTLNSPLHF.

The chain has TRBV29-1 and TRBJ2-5, with 9 bases matching TRBD2. This CDR3 contains 12 residues. The germline CDR1 and CDR2 sequences are SQVTM and ANQGSEA. The junction had 4 bases not matched to a gene; V was cut back by 6 bases and J by 5 bases. The CDR3 DNA reads TGCAGCGTACGCGGGGGGGCCGAGACCCAGTACTTC. Its protein product is CSVRGGAETQYF.

This sequence joins TRBV11-2 and TRBJ2-5; possibly TRBD1 for D (5 bases). In germline, CDR1 is SGHAT, CDR2 FQNNGV. The ends were cut back, 1 base at V and 5 bases at J, with 14 bases in the middle. This CDR3 contains 15 residues. The CDR3 DNA reads as TGTGCCAGCAGCTTAGCTATTAGGGGCGAGGAGACCCAGTACTTC. Encoded protein: CASSLAIRGEETQYF.

The chain recombines TRBV7-3 with TRBJ2-1, with a tentative D call TRBD2 (6 bases). Germline-derived CDR1 and CDR2 are SGHTA and FQGTGA. V was trimmed by 4 bases and J by 10 bases, leaving 11 bases between them. This CDR3 region has 12 residues. The CDR3 region has the DNA TGTGCCAGCAGCTCCCCCGGGGGAGAGCAGTTCTTC. Translation: CASSSPGGEQFF.

This clone was counted between two and nine times. The J gene is TRBJ1-6, the V gene TRBV6-5; possibly TRBD1 for D (6 bases). The CDR3 loop spans 15 amino acids. Germline V gene sequence: CDR1 MNHEY, CDR2 SVGAGI. V was trimmed by 0 bases and J by 11 bases, leaving 14 bases between them. CDR3 sequence: CASSYSYTGSTPLHF. The DNA of the CDR3 is TGTGCCAGCAGTTACTCCTACACAGGGAGCACACCCCTCCACTTT.

The chain has TRBV18 and TRBJ2-7, with TRBD1 as a possible D gene (6 bases). The CDR3 has 18 residues. Trimming shortened V by 5 bases and J by 2 bases, and 25 bases separated the two germline ends. Germline V CDR1 and CDR2: KGHSH, LQKENI. The DNA for the CDR3 is TGTGCCAGCTCAACAAACGGCCCCGACAGGAGACAGACCTACGAGCAGTACTTC. This encodes CASSTNGPDRRQTYEQYF.

The chain is built from TRBV2 and TRBJ2-1; maybe TRBD1 (6 bases). The CDR3 runs to 14 residues. CDR1 SNHLY and CDR2 FYNNEI come from the germline V gene. V shed 8 bases and J shed 1 base, with 12 bases lying between them. The CDR3 nucleotides are TGTGCCAGCGCTTGGACAGCGTCCTACAATGAGCAGTTCTTC. It is translated as CASAWTASYNEQFF.

The rearrangement links TRBV9 to TRBJ2-1; D may be TRBD2 (6 bases). Trimming took 0 bases from V and 2 from J, leaving 12 bases between them. The CDR3 has 16 residues. CDR1 and CDR2 from the germline V gene are SGDLS and YYNGEE. The CDR3 protein is CASSVDGGVAYNEQFF. Here the CDR3 DNA reads TGTGCCAGCAGCGTAGATGGCGGGGTAGCCTACAATGAGCAGTTCTTC.